This T cell receptor beta chain was documented in a study of technical replicates of blood from several donors. Some clones are missing from TCRdb's copy, which holds only in-frame ones; the method was immunoSEQ multiplex PCR. The repertoire includes 70,000 or so clones, over 80% of them detected once, and about 0.4% sits in the top ten. Germline CDR1 is LNHDA and CDR2 is SQIVND (reference sequence). After removal of 3 bases from V and 5 bases from J, the junction contained 6 bases not matched to a gene. The CDR3 consists of 14 residues. Material: T cells isolated from PBMCs. The TCR was taken from a human donor in good health. The chain joins TRBV19 to TRBJ2-7, with 8 bases lining up with TRBD1. This chain's CDR3 is CASSMDREVNEQYF. The DNA of the CDR3 is TGTGCCAGTAGTATGGACAGGGAGGTCAACGAGCAGTACTTC.